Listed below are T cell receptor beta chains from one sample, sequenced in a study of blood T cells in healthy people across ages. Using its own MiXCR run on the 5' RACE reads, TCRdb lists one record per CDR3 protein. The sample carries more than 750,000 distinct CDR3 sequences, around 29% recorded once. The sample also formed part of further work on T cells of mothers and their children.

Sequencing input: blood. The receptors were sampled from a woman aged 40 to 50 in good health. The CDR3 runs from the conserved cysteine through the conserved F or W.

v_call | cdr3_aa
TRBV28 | CASSRPTQRNSQYF
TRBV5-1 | CASSLTSGISYEQYF
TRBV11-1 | CASSPRDRPSYEQYF
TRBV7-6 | CASSLGVVGSVETQYF
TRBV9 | CASSLDGLYNEQFF
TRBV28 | CASKVQGSTDTQYF
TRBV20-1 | CSAYPGSVNTEAFF
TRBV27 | CASTSWTGSAFISTDTQYF
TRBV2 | CAGSERRATTTDTQYF
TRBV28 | CASSPQALYGYTF
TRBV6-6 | CASSRDLVVKHF
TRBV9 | CASSVDPGMNTEAFF
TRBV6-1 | CASSEGSVGGYTF
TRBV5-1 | CASSWFGENYGYTF
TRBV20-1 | CSAPQGGGYEQYF
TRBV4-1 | CASSQERGTGEANYGYTF
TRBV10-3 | CAISEGQGFYNEQFF
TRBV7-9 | CASSLDGVTDTQYF
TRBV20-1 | CSASRQFLNTEAFF
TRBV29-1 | CSVPKPGQGTYNEQFF
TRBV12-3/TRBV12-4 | CASSLGWGTYAEETQYF
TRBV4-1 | CASSHYTEAFF
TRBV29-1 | CSVEGGSLTYEQYF
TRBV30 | CALALGSVNYGYTF
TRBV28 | CASALWGSHGYTF
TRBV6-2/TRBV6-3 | CASSYLGSSYNEQFF
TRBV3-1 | CASSQEGGGRYEQYF
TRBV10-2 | CASSEGASLREADTQYF
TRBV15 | CATSKGTVNQPQHF
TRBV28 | CASSAPPGLGAYEQYF
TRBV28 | CASSPRQLSVGGYTF
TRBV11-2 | CASSLGPRGRFRNEQFF
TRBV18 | CASSHQGNGETQYF
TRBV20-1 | CSARSRTRDAETQYF
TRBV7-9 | CASSLGTGVRGYTF
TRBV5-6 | CASSRPGLNEQFF
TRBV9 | CASSFGGQGAYEQYF
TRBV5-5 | CASSSQGLGLKNTEAFF
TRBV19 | CTSSIAGTDTQYF
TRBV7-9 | CASSLISQGPNTEAFF
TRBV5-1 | CASSLDVMYEKLFF
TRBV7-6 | CASSYRDSPYEQYF
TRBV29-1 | CSVVPDSRGNEQFF
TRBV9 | CASSVGLTSGGRGNEQFF
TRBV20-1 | CSLMGGVDTQYF
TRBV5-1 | CASSLVAGIRDEQYF
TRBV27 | CASSLSAGYYEQYF
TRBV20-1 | CSGGSFQETQYF